This T cell receptor beta chain was documented in a study of beta chain features in type 1 diabetes. As to this clone: No antigen is known for it.

There are 16 residues in the CDR3. Germline CDR1 is MDHEN and CDR2 is SYDVKM. V lost 6 bases to trimming and J lost 2 bases; unmatched junction nucleotides: 5. Of the isolated RNA, all was reverse transcribed, and so the sequenced material was expressed TCRB transcripts. The protocol was immunoSEQ multiplex PCR, while the TCRdb copy is restricted to in-frame clones and leaves out a portion. The sample has about 350,000 clones; about 18% are singletons. The study, taken as a whole, reports: These data did not resolve whether HLA type affects TCRB rearrangement.

This clonotype was obtained from a young woman in good health. The source material was naive CD4+ T cells from blood. The J gene is TRBJ2-5, the V gene TRBV28; 14 bases are shared with TRBD2. CDR3 nucleotide sequence: TGTGCCAGCAGGGGACTAGCGGGAGCGGGACAAGAGACCCAGTACTTC. This translates into CASRGLAGAGQETQYF.